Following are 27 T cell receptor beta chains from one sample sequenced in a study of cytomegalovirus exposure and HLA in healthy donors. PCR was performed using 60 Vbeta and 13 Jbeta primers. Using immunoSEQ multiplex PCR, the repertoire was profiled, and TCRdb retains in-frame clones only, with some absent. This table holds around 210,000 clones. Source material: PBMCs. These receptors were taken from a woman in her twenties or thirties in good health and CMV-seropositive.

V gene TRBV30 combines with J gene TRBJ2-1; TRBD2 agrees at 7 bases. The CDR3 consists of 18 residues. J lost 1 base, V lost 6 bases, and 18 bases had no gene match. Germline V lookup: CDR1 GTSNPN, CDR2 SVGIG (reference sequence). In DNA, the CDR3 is TGTGCCTGCCCCTCTAGCGGAACGTCCTTCCTATCCTACAATGAGCAGTTCTTC. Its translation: CACPSSGTSFLSYNEQFF.

In DNA, the CDR3 is TGTGCCAGCAGTGTAGAAGCGGGGGGGCGCGATACGCAGTATTTT. Amino acid sequence: CASSVEAGGRDTQYF. The chain carries TRBV6-1 and TRBJ2-3, with 10 bases aligning to TRBD2. This CDR3 is 15 amino acids long. The V gene's germline CDR1 is MNHNS and CDR2 SASEGT. Losses at the gene ends were 4 bases for V and 6 bases for J; bases not matched to a gene: 7.

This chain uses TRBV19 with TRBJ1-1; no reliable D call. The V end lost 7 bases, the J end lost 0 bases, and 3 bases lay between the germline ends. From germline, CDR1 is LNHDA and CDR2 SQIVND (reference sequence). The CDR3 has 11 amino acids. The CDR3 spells CASTMNTEAFF. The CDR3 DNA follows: TGTGCCAGTACCATGAACACTGAAGCTTTCTTT.

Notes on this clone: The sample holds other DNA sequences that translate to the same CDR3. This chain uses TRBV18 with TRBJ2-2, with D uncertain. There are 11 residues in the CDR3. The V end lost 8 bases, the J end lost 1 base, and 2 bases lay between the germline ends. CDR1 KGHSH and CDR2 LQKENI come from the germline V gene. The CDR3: CASQNTGELFF. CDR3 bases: TGTGCCAGCCAGAACACCGGGGAGCTGTTTTTT. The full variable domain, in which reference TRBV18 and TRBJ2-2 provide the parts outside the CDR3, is NAGVMQNPRHLVRRRGQEARLRCSPMKGHSHVYWYRQLPEEGLKFMVYLQKENIIDESGMPKERFSAEFPKEGPSILRIQQVVRGDSAAYFCASQNTGELFFGEGSRLTVL.

The CDR3 DNA follows: TGTGCCAGCAGCTCCGCCACTAGCGGACAAGAGACCCAGTACTTC. As protein: CASSSATSGQETQYF. V and J are TRBV5-4 and TRBJ2-5, with 8 bases lining up with TRBD2. Trimming at V came to 3 bases and at J to 2 bases, leaving 6 bases not matched to a gene. The V gene's germline CDR1 is SGHNT and CDR2 YYREEE (reference sequence). The CDR3 covers 15 residues.

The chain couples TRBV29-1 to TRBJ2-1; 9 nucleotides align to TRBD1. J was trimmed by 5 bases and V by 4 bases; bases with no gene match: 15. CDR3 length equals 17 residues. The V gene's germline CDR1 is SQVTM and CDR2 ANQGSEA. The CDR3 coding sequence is TGCAGCGTTGGGACAGGGGTAGGATGGGGATGGAACAATGAGCAGTTCTTC. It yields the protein CSVGTGVGWGWNNEQFF.

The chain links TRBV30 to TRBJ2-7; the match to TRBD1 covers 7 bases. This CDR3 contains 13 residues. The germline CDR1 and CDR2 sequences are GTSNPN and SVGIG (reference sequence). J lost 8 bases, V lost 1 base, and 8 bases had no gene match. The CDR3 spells CAWSADRPGKQYF. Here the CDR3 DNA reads TGTGCCTGGAGTGCGGACAGGCCGGGGAAGCAGTACTTC.

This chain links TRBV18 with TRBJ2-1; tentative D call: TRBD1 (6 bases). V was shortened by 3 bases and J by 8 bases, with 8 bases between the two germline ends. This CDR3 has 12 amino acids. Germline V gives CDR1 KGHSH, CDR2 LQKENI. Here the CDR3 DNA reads TGTGCCAGCTCACCTCCAGGGGATGAGCAGTTCTTC. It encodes CASSPPGDEQFF. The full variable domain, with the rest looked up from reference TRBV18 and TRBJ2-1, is NAGVMQNPRHLVRRRGQEARLRCSPMKGHSHVYWYRQLPEEGLKFMVYLQKENIIDESGMPKERFSAEFPKEGPSILRIQQVVRGDSAAYFCASSPPGDEQFFGPGTRLTVL.

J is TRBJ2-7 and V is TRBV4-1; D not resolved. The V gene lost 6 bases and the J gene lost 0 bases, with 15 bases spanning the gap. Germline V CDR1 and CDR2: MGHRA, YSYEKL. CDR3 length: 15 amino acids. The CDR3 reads CASSASEISSYEQYF. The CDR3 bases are TGCGCCAGCAGTGCCAGCGAGATATCCTCCTACGAGCAGTACTTC.

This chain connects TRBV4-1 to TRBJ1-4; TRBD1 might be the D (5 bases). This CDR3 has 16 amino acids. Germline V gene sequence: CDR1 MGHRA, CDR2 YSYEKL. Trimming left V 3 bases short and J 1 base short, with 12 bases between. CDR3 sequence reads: CASSQSEGITNEKLFF. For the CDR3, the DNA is TGCGCCAGCAGCCAGTCGGAGGGGATAACTAATGAAAAACTGTTTTTT.

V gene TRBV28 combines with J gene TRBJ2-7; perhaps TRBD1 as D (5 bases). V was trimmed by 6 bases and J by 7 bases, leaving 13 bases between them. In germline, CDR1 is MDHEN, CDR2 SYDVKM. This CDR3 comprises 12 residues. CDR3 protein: CASRGHVEEQYF. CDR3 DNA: TGTGCCAGCAGGGGGCATGTGGAAGAGCAGTACTTC.

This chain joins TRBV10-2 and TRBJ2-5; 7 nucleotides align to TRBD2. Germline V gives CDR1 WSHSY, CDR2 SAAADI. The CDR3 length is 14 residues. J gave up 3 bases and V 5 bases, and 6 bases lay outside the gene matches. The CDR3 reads CASSPGTTKETQYF. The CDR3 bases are TGCGCCAGCAGTCCCGGGACTACCAAAGAGACCCAGTACTTC.

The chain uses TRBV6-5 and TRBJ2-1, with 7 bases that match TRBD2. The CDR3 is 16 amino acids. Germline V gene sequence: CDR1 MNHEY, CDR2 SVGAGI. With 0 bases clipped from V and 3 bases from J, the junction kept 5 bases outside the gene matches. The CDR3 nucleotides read TGTGCCAGCAGTTACTCGATCGCTAGCGGCTACAATGAGCAGTTCTTC. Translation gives CASSYSIASGYNEQFF.

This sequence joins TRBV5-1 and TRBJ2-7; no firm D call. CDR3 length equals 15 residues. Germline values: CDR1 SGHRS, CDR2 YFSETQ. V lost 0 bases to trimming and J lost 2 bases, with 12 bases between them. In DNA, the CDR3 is TGCGCCAGCAGCTTGGTTTCCCTCGACACCTACGAGCAGTACTTC. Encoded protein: CASSLVSLDTYEQYF.

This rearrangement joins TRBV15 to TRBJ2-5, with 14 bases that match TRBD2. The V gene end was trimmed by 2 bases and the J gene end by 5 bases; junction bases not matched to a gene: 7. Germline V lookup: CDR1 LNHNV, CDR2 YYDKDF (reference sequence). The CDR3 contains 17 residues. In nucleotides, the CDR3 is TGTGCCACCAGCAGATACGGGACTAGCGGGGGACGGGAGACCCAGTACTTC. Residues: CATSRYGTSGGRETQYF.

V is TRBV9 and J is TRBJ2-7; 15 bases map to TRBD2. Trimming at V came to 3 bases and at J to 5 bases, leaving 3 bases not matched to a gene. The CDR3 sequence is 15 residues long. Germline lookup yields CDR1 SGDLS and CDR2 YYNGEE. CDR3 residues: CASSAGTSGRNEQYF. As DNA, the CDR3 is TGTGCCAGCAGCGCCGGGACTAGCGGGAGGAACGAGCAGTACTTC. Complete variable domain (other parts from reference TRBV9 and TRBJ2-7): DSGVTQTPKHLITATGQRVTLRCSPRSGDLSVYWYQQSLDQGLQFLIQYYNGEERAKGNILERFSAQQFPDLHSELNLSSLELGDSALYFCASSAGTSGRNEQYFGPGTRLTVT.

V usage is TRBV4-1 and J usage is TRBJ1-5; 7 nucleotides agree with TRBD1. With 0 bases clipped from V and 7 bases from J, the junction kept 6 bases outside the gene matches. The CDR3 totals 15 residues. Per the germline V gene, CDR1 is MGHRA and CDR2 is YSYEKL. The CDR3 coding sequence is TGCGCCAGCAGCCAAGATTGGGACAGTGGACAGCCCCAGCATTTT. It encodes CASSQDWDSGQPQHF.

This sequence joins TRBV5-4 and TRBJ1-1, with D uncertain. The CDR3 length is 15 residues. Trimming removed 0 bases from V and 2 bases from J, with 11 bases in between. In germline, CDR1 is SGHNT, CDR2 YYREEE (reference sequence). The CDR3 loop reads CASSLDGTVNTEAFF. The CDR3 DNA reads TGTGCCAGCAGCTTGGACGGTACAGTTAACACTGAAGCTTTCTTT.

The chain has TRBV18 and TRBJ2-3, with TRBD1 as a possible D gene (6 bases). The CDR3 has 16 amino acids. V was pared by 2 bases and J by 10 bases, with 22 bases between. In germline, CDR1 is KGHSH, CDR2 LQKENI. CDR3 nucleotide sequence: TGTGCCAGCTCACCAGAAGGCGGACAGCCTCTAAGTCCGCAGTATTTT. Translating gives CASSPEGGQPLSPQYF.

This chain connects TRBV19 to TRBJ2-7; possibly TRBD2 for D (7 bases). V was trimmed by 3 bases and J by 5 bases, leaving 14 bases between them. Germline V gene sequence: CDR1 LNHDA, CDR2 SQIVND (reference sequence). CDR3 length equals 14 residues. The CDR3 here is CASSMSGGTDEQYF. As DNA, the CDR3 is TGTGCCAGTAGTATGTCGGGGGGCACCGACGAGCAGTACTTC.

The CDR3 is CASSFQGAYYGYTF. In DNA, the CDR3 is TGTGCCAGCAGCTTCCAGGGGGCTTACTATGGCTACACCTTC. The J gene is TRBJ1-2, the V gene TRBV5-4; the match to TRBD1 covers 8 bases. CDR1 and CDR2 (germline): SGHNT, YYREEE (reference sequence). The length of the CDR3 is 14 residues. V was pared by 2 bases and J by 3 bases, with 3 bases of the junction left unmatched.

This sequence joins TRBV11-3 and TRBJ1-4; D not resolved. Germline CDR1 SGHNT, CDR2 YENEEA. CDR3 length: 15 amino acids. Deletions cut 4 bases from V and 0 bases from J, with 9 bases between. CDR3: CASSSTGATNEKLFF. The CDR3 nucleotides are TGTGCCAGCAGCTCCACGGGAGCAACTAATGAAAAACTGTTTTTT.

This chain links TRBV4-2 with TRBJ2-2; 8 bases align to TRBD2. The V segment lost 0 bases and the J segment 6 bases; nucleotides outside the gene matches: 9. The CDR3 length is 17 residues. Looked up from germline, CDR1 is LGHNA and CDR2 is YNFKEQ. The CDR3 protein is CASSQDRAGVGPGELFF. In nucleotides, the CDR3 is TGTGCCAGCAGCCAAGATCGAGCGGGGGTAGGTCCCGGGGAGCTGTTTTTT.

CDR3 amino acids: CASSLDWGGALETQYF. Here the CDR3 DNA reads TGTGCCAGCAGCTTAGACTGGGGGGGGGCCTTGGAGACCCAGTACTTC. The rearrangement uses TRBV7-2 and TRBJ2-5; D possibly corresponds to TRBD2 (7 bases). The V end lost 1 base, the J end lost 5 bases, and 17 bases lay between the germline ends. This CDR3 has 16 residues. CDR1 is SGHTA and CDR2 is FQGNSA in the germline V gene.

CDR3 sequence (DNA): TGCGCCAGCAGCCCTGGGACTAGCGGGGGGTGGGGCACAGATACGCAGTATTTT. Encoded protein: CASSPGTSGGWGTDTQYF. The chain carries TRBV5-1 and TRBJ2-3, with 15 positions matching TRBD2. The V gene's germline CDR1 is SGHRS and CDR2 YFSETQ. This CDR3 region has 18 residues. The J segment lost 1 base and the V segment lost 4 bases, leaving 7 bases of the junction unmatched.

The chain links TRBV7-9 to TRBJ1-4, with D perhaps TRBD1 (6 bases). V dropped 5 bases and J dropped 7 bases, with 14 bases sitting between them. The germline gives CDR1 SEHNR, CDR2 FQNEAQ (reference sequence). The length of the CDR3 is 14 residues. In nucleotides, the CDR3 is TGTGCCAGCAGCGATCAGGGGTGGGGTGAAAAACTGTTTTTT. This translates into CASSDQGWGEKLFF.

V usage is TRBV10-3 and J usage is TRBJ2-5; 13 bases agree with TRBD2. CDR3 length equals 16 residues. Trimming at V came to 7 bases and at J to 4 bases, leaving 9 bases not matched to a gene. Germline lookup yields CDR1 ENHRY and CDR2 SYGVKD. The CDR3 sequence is CAITPDRLAGGETQYF. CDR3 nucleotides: TGTGCCATCACTCCCGACAGACTAGCGGGAGGAGAGACCCAGTACTTC.